These 7 T cell receptor beta chains were sequenced from one sample in a study of spatial heterogeneity in lung cancer. TCRdb redid the calling of the 5' RACE reads with MiXCR, one entry per CDR3 protein. The sample lists about 50,000 distinct CDR3 sequences; roughly 7.2% were seen once. Time point: sample taken at primary tumor resection. Sequencing covered unsorted whole RNA taken from tumor, nontumor lung or frozen PBMC. This specimen consisted of PBMCs, obtained at surgery. The source of these receptors is a female donor with early-stage non-small cell lung cancer.

This clonotype was seen ten or more times. This rearrangement joins TRBV15 to TRBJ2-3; TRBD2 agrees at 7 bases. The CDR3 consists of 14 residues. Germline V gene data show CDR1 as LNHNV and CDR2 as YYDKDF (reference sequence). V lost 8 bases, J lost 0 bases, and 5 bases stayed unmatched. The CDR3 nucleotides read TGTGCCACCGGCCGGGGGGAGAGCACAGATACGCAGTATTTT. Its translation: CATGRGESTDTQYF.

A word on this clonotype: A clone one base away is much larger, so this may be a read error. The rearrangement joins TRBV3-1 to TRBJ1-6; D is undetermined. CDR1 is LGHDT, CDR2 YNNKEL, per germline (reference sequence). This CDR3 has 14 residues. The CDR3 nucleotides are TGTGCCAGCAGCCAAGGGGCAGGAGATTCACCCCCCCACTTT. It is translated as CASSQGAGDSPPHF.

The CDR3 spells CASSSAPLSYEQYF. The CDR3 bases are TGTGCCAGCAGCTCTGCCCCCCTCTCCTACGAGCAGTACTTC. The chain uses TRBV7-2 and TRBJ2-7; D remains unclear. The CDR3 covers 14 residues. From germline, CDR1 is SGHTA and CDR2 FQGNSA. V was trimmed by 4 bases and J by 0 bases, leaving 10 bases between them.

This clonotype turned up a few times. The chain combines TRBV30 with TRBJ2-7; D possibly uses TRBD1 or TRBD2 (5 bases each). The CDR3 spans 14 residues. V was shortened by 3 bases and J by 2 bases, with 14 bases between the two germline ends. Looked up from germline, CDR1 is GTSNPN and CDR2 is SVGIG (reference sequence). Here the CDR3 DNA reads TGTGCCTGGAGCAAGGGAAGGGGACCCTACGAGCAGTACTTC. As protein: CAWSKGRGPYEQYF.

The rearrangement links TRBV18 to TRBJ2-7; D possibly corresponds to TRBD1 (7 bases). Germline V gives CDR1 KGHSH, CDR2 LQKENI. V dropped 5 bases and J dropped 3 bases, with 14 bases sitting between them. There are 14 residues in the CDR3. The CDR3, as DNA: TGTGCCAGCTCAGCGGGACAGACGATCTACGAGCAGTACTTC. Residues: CASSAGQTIYEQYF.

Comments on this clonotype: One base away lies a much larger clone, so this may be a sequencing read error. This sequence joins TRBV5-1 and TRBJ1-4; the D gene is possibly TRBD1 (5 bases). The CDR3 runs to 15 residues. V was pared by 4 bases and J by 5 bases, with 15 bases between. Germline V gene lookup returns CDR1 SGHRS and CDR2 YFSETQ. In DNA, the CDR3 is TGCGCCAGCAGCCTGGCCGGGACGGACAATGAAAAACTGTTTTTT. It translates to CASSLAGTDNEKLFF. The variable domain in full, completed from reference TRBV5-1 and TRBJ1-4, reads KAGVTQTPRYLIKTRGQQVTLSCSPISGHRSVSWYQQTPGQGLQFLFEYFSETQRNKGNFPGRFSGRQFSNSRSEMNVSTLELGDSALYLCASSLAGTDNEKLFFGSGTQLSVL.

This clonotype was observed at least ten times. The V call is TRBV12-3 or TRBV12-4, the J call TRBJ2-1; TRBD1 aligns across 7 bases. J gave up 9 bases and V 7 bases, and 15 bases lay outside the gene matches. This CDR3 contains 15 residues. The CDR3, as DNA: TGTGCCAGCATTCCAGGGGGACGAGGTGGTGGTGAGCAGTTCTTC. Its translation: CASIPGGRGGGEQFF.